This T cell receptor (beta chain) is drawn from a study of shared clonotypes between healthy human individuals. The method was immunoSEQ multiplex PCR; TCRdb's version includes in-frame clones alone and lacks a portion of them. The profile covers roughly 2 million clones, with roughly 95% appearing a single time and 0.1% to 0.15% taken by the ten largest. The CDR3 has 13 amino acids. Germline CDR1 reads SGHAT; CDR2 reads FQNNGV. V shed 4 bases and J shed 2 bases, with 8 bases lying between them. The receptor comes from a man between 18 and 29 years old in good health. The chain joins TRBV11-2 to TRBJ2-5; D is uncertain. Sequencing was carried out using naive CD4+ T cells sorted from blood. Subset here: CD45RA+ positively selected. The CDR3 DNA follows: TGTGCCAGCAGCTGGTCGTATCAAGAGACCCAGTACTTC. Its protein is CASSWSYQETQYF.